One sample yielded the 10 T cell receptor beta chains listed below, sequenced in a study of blood T cell repertoires in COVID-19. The assay was immunoSEQ multiplex PCR, and TCRdb's table has in-frame clones only and misses some. Of about 260,000 clones listed, over 75% are singletons. Material for sequencing was peripheral blood. The receptors shown here come from a human donor in a cohort sampled during active COVID-19.

As for this clone: Other DNA variants within this sample encode the same CDR3. The rearrangement joins TRBV25-1 to TRBJ2-7; a possible D gene is TRBD1 (6 bases). With 1 base removed from V and 7 bases from J, the gap between germline ends came to 17 bases. Germline CDR1 is MGHDK and CDR2 is SYGVNS. This CDR3 region has 15 residues. As DNA, the CDR3 is TGTGCCAGCAGTGAATCACAGGGTGGTTACTATGAGCAGTACTTC. It encodes CASSESQGGYYEQYF.

CDR3 sequence (DNA): TGTGCCAGCAGCCAGCTCGGACGGGACTACGAGCAGTACTTC. Protein product: CASSQLGRDYEQYF. The gene calls are TRBV14 and TRBJ2-7; D might be TRBD2 (5 bases). The CDR3 loop spans 14 amino acids. Germline V lookup: CDR1 SGHDN, CDR2 FVKESK. The ends were cut back, 3 bases at V and 3 bases at J, with 12 bases in the middle.

The genes are TRBV3-1 (or the pseudogene TRBV3-2) and TRBJ2-2; TRBD1 agrees at 7 bases. The CDR3 has 17 residues. Germline V gene data show CDR1 as LGHDT and CDR2 as YNNKEL (reference sequence). Trimming removed 4 bases from V and 5 bases from J; junction bases left unmatched: 13. CDR3 nucleotide sequence: TGTGCCAGCAGCCGGGAGACCGGGACAGCTAAAACCGGGGAGCTGTTTTTT. Translating it yields CASSRETGTAKTGELFF.

The chain is built from TRBV29-1 and TRBJ1-4; the match to TRBD1 covers 7 bases. J was trimmed by 1 base and V by 6 bases; bases with no gene match: 8. This CDR3 region has 15 residues. Germline V gene sequence: CDR1 SQVTM, CDR2 ANQGSEA. For the CDR3, the DNA is TGCAGCGTAGAAACAGGGGCCCTAACTAATGAAAAACTGTTTTTT. Protein sequence: CSVETGALTNEKLFF.

The gene calls are TRBV7-6 and TRBJ1-1, with D tentatively TRBD1 (6 bases). V lost 5 bases and J lost 5, with 21 bases in between. The CDR3 is 16 amino acids. Per the germline V gene, CDR1 is SGHVS and CDR2 is FNYEAQ. CDR3 DNA: TGTGCCAGCAGCCACTCATTGATACAGGGTATTACTGAAGCTTTCTTT. As protein: CASSHSLIQGITEAFF.

This clone appeared a few times. The chain links TRBV3-1 (or the pseudogene TRBV3-2) to TRBJ2-1; the match to TRBD2 covers 12 bases. Germline lookup yields CDR1 LGHDT and CDR2 YNNKEL (reference sequence). The trim removed 3 bases at V and 3 bases at J, leaving 3 bases unmatched. The CDR3 runs 16 residues. The CDR3 coding sequence is TGTGCCAGCAGCCAGACTAGCGGGAGTATCTACAATGAGCAGTTCTTC. Translating gives CASSQTSGSIYNEQFF.

The chain has TRBV4-1 and TRBJ2-7; D is perhaps TRBD1 (7 bases). With 0 bases removed from V and 12 bases from J, the gap between germline ends came to 15 bases. The V gene's germline CDR1 is MGHRA and CDR2 YSYEKL. CDR3 size: 13 residues. CDR3 DNA sequence: TGCGCCAGCAGCCAAGAAGGGAGGACAGGCCGGTACTTC. It specifies CASSQEGRTGRYF.

The chain carries TRBV9 and TRBJ1-1; 10 positions match TRBD1. Trimming removed 4 bases from V and 5 bases from J; junction bases left unmatched: 8. The CDR3 is 15 residues long. Germline CDR1 reads SGDLS; CDR2 reads YYNGEE. CDR3 coding DNA: TGTGCCAGCAGCCCCCAGGACAGGGGGAAGACTGAAGCTTTCTTT. As protein: CASSPQDRGKTEAFF. Together with reference TRBV9 and TRBJ1-1, the CDR3 gives the full variable domain: DSGVTQTPKHLITATGQRVTLRCSPRSGDLSVYWYQQSLDQGLQFLIQYYNGEERAKGNILERFSAQQFPDLHSELNLSSLELGDSALYFCASSPQDRGKTEAFFGQGTRLTVV.

The chain links TRBV9 to TRBJ2-6; D is possibly TRBD1 (5 bases). With 1 base removed from V and 4 bases from J, the gap between germline ends came to 9 bases. Germline V gene sequence: CDR1 SGDLS, CDR2 YYNGEE. The CDR3 covers 15 residues. This CDR3 is CASSVKGPGANVLTF. DNA for the CDR3: TGTGCCAGCAGCGTAAAGGGGCCAGGGGCCAACGTCCTGACTTTC.

The rearrangement uses TRBV3-1 (or the pseudogene TRBV3-2) and TRBJ2-7; a possible D gene is TRBD2 (6 bases). The CDR3 spans 14 residues. The germline V gene has CDR1 LGHDT and CDR2 YNNKEL (reference sequence). V was pared by 5 bases and J by 2 bases, with 13 bases between. The CDR3 DNA reads TGTGCCAGCAGCGCAGAGGAGGGAACCTACGAGCAGTACTTC. Translating gives CASSAEEGTYEQYF.